The sequence of this T cell receptor beta chain was determined in a study of T cells in Graves' hyperthyroidism and ophthalmopathy. Study-level results: The majority of expanded thyroid clonotypes above 0.001 also appeared in blood.

V was clipped by 6 bases and J by 0 bases, with 18 bases between them. The V gene's germline CDR1 is DFQATT and CDR2 SNEGSKA (reference sequence). The CDR3 covers 15 residues. The study defined stable Graves' hyperthyroidism as no ophthalmopathy progression within 18 months. PBMCs stemmed from less than 13 ml fresh peripheral blood. RNA transcripts gave rise to amplified TCR beta CDR3 regions. The primer set for the first-round RT-PCR of the TCR CDR3 was HTBI. TCRdb called the multiplex PCR reads again in MiXCR, with one record for every CDR3 protein. This sample has approximately 710,000 distinct CDR3 sequences, with 17% found just once. This clonotype has a count of ten or more. Antigen unknown.

The V gene is TRBV20-1, the J gene TRBJ2-7; tentative D call: TRBD1 (5 bases). Material for sequencing was blood. The TCR comes from a man aged 50 to 59 with Graves' hyperthyroidism. This CDR3 is CSADWRDSSSYEQYF. In DNA form, the CDR3 reads TGCAGTGCCGATTGGCGAGACAGCAGCTCCTACGAGCAGTACTTC.